This TCR beta chain is from a study of Ad26.COV2.S vaccination and SARS-CoV-2 variants (dated by TCRdb to the early 2020s). Looking at the study overall: Vaccine-arm donors were drawn from COV1001, a multicentre, randomized, double-blind, placebo-controlled phase I-IIa trial of Ad26.COV2.S in healthy adults. Ad26.COV2.S was given intramuscularly at 5x10^10 or 1x10^11 viral particles, as a single shot or as two shots 56 days apart. TCRbeta repertoire sequencing was used to assess the specificity and breadth of SARS-CoV-2-reactive T cell receptors after Ad26.COV2.S vaccination. A total of approximately 32 samples were included in the TCR-sequenced set, comprising 19 Ad26.COV2.S vaccine recipients, 5 placebo recipients and 8 SARS-CoV-2 convalescent individuals. Trial participants were randomized into five groups of five, in which low-dose or high-dose Ad26.COV2.S was given once or twice, or placebo was given on both occasions. Investigators remained blinded to trial group allocation during experiments and outcome assessment.

Details on this clone: Its cognate antigen has yet to be identified. The input lacks base qualities; no much larger clone sits a single base away.

After removal of 5 bases from V and 7 bases from J, the junction retains 14 bases not matched to a gene. As encoded in the germline V gene (reference sequence), CDR1 is LGHDT while CDR2 is YNNKEL. The CDR3 measures 18 amino acids from cysteine to phenylalanine. Only the CDR3 portion is preserved as DNA: 54 bases, with reading frame beginning at the first base. Study-level results and caveats: It was noted by the authors that total T cell responses may have been underestimated by the TCR breadth and depth analyses. After vaccination, spike-specific CD8+ and CD4+ T cell responses were reported to show substantial breadth. Comparing responses between vaccine doses or regimens was not something the study was powered to do. Vaccine and placebo recipients had similar non-spike TCR breadth, a finding consistent with the vaccine containing only spike. Ad26.COV2.S recipients had higher spike-specific TCR breadth than placebo recipients (P = 0.0014).

TCRbeta CDR3 regions were sequenced with the immunoSEQ Assay. After extraction, genomic DNA underwent amplification by bias-controlled multiplex PCR, followed by high-throughput sequencing. The paper's processing steps were these. To quantify the absolute abundance of every unique TCRbeta CDR3 region, sequences were collapsed and filtered. T cell fraction was estimated by normalization of TCRbeta template counts to usable DNA, with usable DNA being measured through amplification of reference genes present in all nucleated cells. Repertoire TCRs were annotated as SARS-CoV-2-specific when V gene, CDR3 amino acid sequence and J gene were exactly matched to a known reactive TCR set. The reference SARS-CoV-2 TCR set came from MIRA and was filtered for enrichment in COVID-19-positive ImmuneCODE repertoires, removing public or cross-reactive TCRs. Based on the MIRA antigens, annotated TCRs were further analysed at the level of specific ORF or position within ORF. Breadth was defined as annotated unique rearrangements over total unique productive rearrangements; depth was the summed frequency of those rearrangements. Two-sided Wilcoxon rank-sum tests were applied when comparing TCR breadth between groups. The table comes from immuneACCESS by way of TCRdb, which keeps in-frame sequences with V and J called. Part of the clones is missing from these tables; in studies checked, under half for an unresolved V gene and the rest for unknown reasons. From that table come the V and J calls and clone size; the DNA was used to work out D and trimming. Here the sample has about 350,000 clones; 86% occur a single time. The ten biggest clones cover about 11% of the sample.

The sample's treatment or condition label, decoded: around 19 received Ad26.COV2.S at low or high dose, single or two shots; roughly five received placebo; per-sample allocation not given. For vaccine and placebo recipients, repertoires were sequenced using samples collected on day 63 after the first injection. Between 29 July and 7 August 2020, Cohort 1b enrolled approximately 26 adults aged 18-55 years at one site in Boston, USA. Ad26.COV2.S consisted of a replication-incompetent adenovirus type 26 vector by which a prefusion-stabilized SARS-CoV-2 spike protein from the original Wuhan strain was expressed.

This receptor was identified in a person between 18 and 60 years old who received the Ad26.COV2.S COVID-19 vaccine or a placebo. This specimen was peripheral blood, taken in a trial of Ad26.COV2.S vaccine versus placebo. The V and J genes are TRBV3-1 (or the pseudogene TRBV3-2) and TRBJ2-7, and TRBD2 matches 16 of the central bases. The CDR3: CASSLHGTSGRASGEQYF. The DNA sequence is given as TGTGCCAGCAGCTTACACGGGACTAGCGGGAGGGCATCGGGTGAGCAGTACTTC.